These 18 T cell receptor beta chains were sequenced from one sample in a study of early T cells in non-severe SARS-CoV-2 infection (dated by TCRdb to the early 2020s). Receptor libraries were prepared by 5' RACE. The instrument given in TCRdb is NextSeq 500. TCRdb itself trimmed the public reads at Q25 with fastp, ran MiXCR and retained productive beta chains. Every CDR3 protein is listed once, alongside the most common genes and DNA of its rows. This sample holds approximately 52,000 distinct CDR3 sequences; over 7% were observed only once. Together, the top ten hold approximately 8.8% of the sample. The sequencing sample was made of whole blood. These TCRs come from an adult who was a healthcare worker with PCR-confirmed SARS-CoV-2 infection or an uninfected control (not recorded which).

The chain combines TRBV7-2 with TRBJ2-3; 9 nucleotides agree with TRBD2. Germline lookup yields CDR1 SGHTA and CDR2 FQGNSA. V lost 5 bases to trimming and J lost 2 bases; unmatched junction nucleotides: 5. The CDR3 totals 15 residues. The CDR3 loop is CASSETSGNTDTQYF. Here the CDR3 DNA reads TGTGCCAGCAGCGAGACTAGCGGAAACACAGATACGCAGTATTTT. The entire variable domain, with the rest obtained from reference TRBV7-2 and TRBJ2-3, is as follows: GAGVSQSPSNKVTEKGKDVELRCDPISGHTALYWYRQSLGQGLEFLIYFQGNSAPDKSGLPSDRFSAERTGGSVSTLTIQRTQQEDSAVYLCASSETSGNTDTQYFGPGTRLTVL.

This clonotype came up a few times. The J gene is TRBJ2-7, the V gene TRBV7-9, with 7 bases fitting TRBD1. The CDR3 sequence is 14 residues long. The trim removed 5 bases at V and 1 base at J, leaving 5 bases unmatched. CDR1 and CDR2 (germline): SEHNR, FQNEAQ (reference sequence). This chain's CDR3 is CASSHRDRSYEQYF. CDR3 nucleotide sequence: TGTGCCAGCAGCCATAGGGACAGATCCTACGAGCAGTACTTC.

The sample holds a few counts of this clonotype. This rearrangement joins TRBV7-2 to TRBJ2-7, with TRBD2 matching over 11 bases. The CDR3 covers 14 residues. Germline CDR1 and CDR2: SGHTA and FQGNSA. The J segment lost 3 bases and the V segment lost 3 bases, leaving 1 base of the junction unmatched. The CDR3 coding sequence is TGTGCCAGCAGCTTGACTAGCGGGAACTACGAGCAGTACTTC. Protein: CASSLTSGNYEQYF.

This clonotype was picked up many times. The chain carries TRBV12-3 or TRBV12-4 and TRBJ2-1; D possibly corresponds to TRBD1 (5 bases). Trimming pared 9 bases from V and 6 bases from J, leaving 15 bases between. The CDR3 is 13 amino acids. For the CDR3, the DNA is TGTGCCAGTTCAGGGCAGCAATTCAATGAGCAGTTCTTC. It specifies CASSGQQFNEQFF.

This clonotype has a handful of counts. This chain joins TRBV11-2 and TRBJ2-7; weak D call: TRBD1 (6 bases). CDR1 SGHAT and CDR2 FQNNGV come from the germline V gene. The length of the CDR3 is 13 residues. V shed 2 bases and J shed 3 bases, with 8 bases lying between them. The CDR3: CASSLRQVYEQYF. Here the CDR3 DNA reads TGTGCCAGCAGCTTAAGACAGGTCTACGAGCAGTACTTC.

This chain connects TRBV20-1 to TRBJ2-3; TRBD2 aligns across 11 bases. Germline trimming cut 5 bases from V and 4 bases from J; bases unmatched to any gene: 11. CDR1 is DFQATT, CDR2 SNEGSKA, per germline (reference sequence). The CDR3 is 16 residues long. CDR3 protein: CSASPRLAGRADTQYF. The CDR3 bases are TGCAGTGCTTCACCCAGACTAGCGGGACGGGCAGATACGCAGTATTTT.

In its sample, this clonotype was seen a few times. The chain recombines TRBV6-2 or TRBV6-3 with TRBJ2-3, with TRBD2 identical over 7 bases. V lost 2 bases, J lost 6 bases, and 5 bases stayed unmatched. The V gene's germline CDR1 is MNHEY and CDR2 SVGEGT. CDR3 length equals 14 residues. In DNA, the CDR3 is TGTGCCAGCAGTTACGGGCTAGCGGTGGATACGCAGTATTTT. This gives the protein CASSYGLAVDTQYF.

This chain's CDR3 is CASSSSYTGDTQYF. CDR3 DNA sequence: TGTGCCAGCAGCTCGTCCTATACGGGGGATACGCAGTATTTT. The chain has TRBV7-3 and TRBJ2-3; TRBD2 is a possible D gene (5 bases). Trimming stripped 4 bases from V and 6 bases from J, with 14 bases between. CDR3 length: 14 residues. Germline CDR1 is SGHTA and CDR2 is FQGTGA.

This clonotype was seen many times. The CDR3 region is CASSPIIGETQYF. CDR3 coding DNA: TGTGCCAGCAGCCCCATTATCGGGGAGACCCAGTACTTC. V usage is TRBV7-3 and J usage is TRBJ2-5, with unresolved D. Trimming shortened V by 5 bases and J by 5 bases, and 12 bases separated the two germline ends. Germline CDR1 is SGHTA and CDR2 is FQGTGA. The CDR3 contains 13 residues.

Remarks on this clonotype: This may stem from a read error, because a much larger clone lies one nucleotide away. Because it lacks the conserved phenylalanine or tryptophan at the end, this CDR3 is likely a read error. The chain employs TRBV12-3 or TRBV12-4 and TRBJ1-5; 7 nucleotides align to TRBD1. The CDR3 totals 15 residues. V lost 6 bases to trimming and J lost 1 base; unmatched junction nucleotides: 6. CDR3 coding DNA: TGTGCCAGCAGCTCGGGACAGAGGAGCAATCAGCCCCAGCATCTT. It is translated as CASSSGQRSNQPQHL.

The chain is built from TRBV24-1 and TRBJ2-7; no firm D call. CDR3 size: 11 residues. Germline V gene lookup returns CDR1 KGHDR and CDR2 SFDVKD. With 0 bases removed from V and 9 bases from J, the gap between germline ends came to 5 bases. Here the CDR3 DNA reads TGTGCCACCAGTGATTTGACGCGGCAGTACTTC. This codes for CATSDLTRQYF.

Ten or more counts support this clonotype. The chain couples TRBV27 to TRBJ1-4; tentative D call: TRBD1 (5 bases). Germline V CDR1 and CDR2: MNHEY, SMNVEV (reference sequence). This CDR3 spans 15 amino acids. The V end was cut by 1 base, the J end by 4 bases, with 10 bases between. CDR3 bases: TGTGCCAGCAGTTTATTCGACAGTATTAATGAAAAACTGTTTTTT. This gives the protein CASSLFDSINEKLFF.

The V gene is TRBV6-2 or TRBV6-3, the J gene TRBJ1-5; D is uncertain. Germline V gene sequence: CDR1 MNHEY, CDR2 SVGEGT. Trimming stripped 5 bases from V and 9 bases from J, with 17 bases between. This CDR3 contains 14 residues. CDR3 protein: CASSPALVQGPQHF. The DNA for the CDR3 is TGTGCCAGCAGTCCCGCCCTAGTGCAAGGGCCCCAGCATTTT.

The V and J genes are TRBV5-5 and TRBJ2-7; D is unclear. The CDR3 length is 14 residues. Germline V gene sequence: CDR1 SGHKS, CDR2 YYEKEE (reference sequence). Trimming left V 1 base short and J 0 bases short, with 8 bases between. CDR3 region: CASSLSYSSYEQYF. The CDR3 nucleotides read TGTGCCAGCAGCTTGAGTTATAGCTCCTACGAGCAGTACTTC.

This clonotype has a handful of counts. J is TRBJ1-4 and V is TRBV7-8; D may be TRBD1 (6 bases). The CDR3 has 16 amino acids. Trimming took off 5 bases at V and 3 bases at J, with 16 bases between the two ends. Germline V gives CDR1 SGHVS, CDR2 FQNEAQ. The CDR3 is CASSPRQGLANEKLFF. CDR3 sequence (DNA): TGTGCCAGCAGCCCCAGGCAGGGGTTAGCTAATGAAAAACTGTTTTTT.

This clonotype was found a few times. The chain recombines TRBV2 with TRBJ2-7; 8 bases match TRBD2. Germline CDR1 is SNHLY and CDR2 is FYNNEI. The CDR3 runs to 14 residues. V dropped 8 bases and J dropped 5; count of bases not matched to a gene: 11. This chain's CDR3 is CASFAGGGSDEQYF. As DNA, the CDR3 is TGTGCCAGCTTCGCGGGAGGCGGGTCCGACGAGCAGTACTTC.

The rearrangement links TRBV9 to TRBJ2-3; 8 bases are shared with TRBD2. The germline gives CDR1 SGDLS, CDR2 YYNGEE. CDR3 length equals 18 residues. V shed 4 bases and J 7 bases; nucleotides not matched to a gene: 20. The CDR3 reads CASSLSEGAGALLYTQYF. The CDR3 DNA is TGTGCCAGCAGCCTTTCGGAAGGAGCGGGGGCTCTTTTGTATACGCAGTATTTT.

The chain recombines TRBV4-1 with TRBJ1-5, with D perhaps matching TRBD1 (6 bases). Germline CDR1 MGHRA, CDR2 YSYEKL. This CDR3 comprises 15 residues. V dropped 4 bases and J dropped 2 bases, with 12 bases sitting between them. Here the CDR3 DNA reads TGCGCCAGCAGCCCATCACAGGGTCGCAATCAGCCCCAGCATTTT. This translates into CASSPSQGRNQPQHF.